Listed here are 5 T cell receptor beta chains from one sample, sequenced in a study of beta chain features in type 1 diabetes. Findings and caveats of the study: For Type 1 diabetes patients, all four CD4+ subsets carried TCRB CDR3s that were moderately but significantly shorter.

Their antigens are not known. Investigators reverse transcribed all isolated RNA, so they sequenced expressed TCRB transcripts. The method was immunoSEQ multiplex PCR; TCRdb's version includes in-frame clones alone and lacks a portion of them. The repertoire holds roughly 150,000 clones, with approximately 8.1% as singletons. Sequencing was done on a sample of central memory CD4+ T cells from blood. These receptors came from a young man with type 1 diabetes.

The chain carries TRBV27 and TRBJ2-6, with 8 positions matching TRBD1. V shed 2 bases and J 0 bases; nucleotides not matched to a gene: 12. The CDR3 totals 20 residues. Per germline, CDR1 MNHEY and CDR2 SMNVEV (reference sequence). CDR3 bases: TGTGCCAGCAGTTTAAGTTACGGCAGGGGGCGTTACTCTGGGGCCAACGTCCTGACTTTC. Protein: CASSLSYGRGRYSGANVLTF.

In this sample, this clone turned up a few times. The rearrangement uses TRBV19 and TRBJ2-1, with D tentatively TRBD2 (6 bases). The CDR3 is made up of 18 amino acids. The V gene lost 6 bases and the J gene lost 11 bases, with 32 bases spanning the gap. CDR1 is LNHDA, CDR2 SQIVND, per germline (reference sequence). In nucleotides, the CDR3 is TGTGCCAGTAGCCCACTGGAGATTACGGTGGAGGGGATCCTCAAGCAGTTCTTC. It translates to CASSPLEITVEGILKQFF.

The genes are TRBV11-2 and TRBJ2-3; 7 nucleotides agree with TRBD2. The CDR3 runs 13 residues. Germline trimming cut 7 bases from V and 4 bases from J; bases unmatched to any gene: 5. CDR1 is SGHAT and CDR2 is FQNNGV in the germline V gene. In DNA form, the CDR3 reads TGTGCCAGCAAAGCGGGGTTCGCAGATACGCAGTATTTT. It encodes CASKAGFADTQYF.

This clone was observed at least ten times. The rearrangement links TRBV15 to TRBJ1-5; TRBD1 aligns across 10 bases. Germline loops: CDR1 LNHNV, CDR2 YYDKDF (reference sequence). The ends lost 8 bases at V and 7 bases at J; junction bases unmatched: 11. There are 15 residues in the CDR3. CDR3 coding DNA: TGTGCCACCGCAAGGGGGGACAGGGGAGGACAGCCCCAGCATTTT. It codes for CATARGDRGGQPQHF.

This chain uses TRBV30 with TRBJ2-5; 12 bases are shared with TRBD1. This CDR3 spans 15 amino acids. Trimming took 1 base from V and 2 from J; bases not matched to a gene: 2. The germline gives CDR1 GTSNPN, CDR2 SVGIG (reference sequence). Written as DNA, the CDR3 is TGTGCCTGGAGTGGGGGACAGGGGGCACAAGAGACCCAGTACTTC. Amino acid sequence: CAWSGGQGAQETQYF.